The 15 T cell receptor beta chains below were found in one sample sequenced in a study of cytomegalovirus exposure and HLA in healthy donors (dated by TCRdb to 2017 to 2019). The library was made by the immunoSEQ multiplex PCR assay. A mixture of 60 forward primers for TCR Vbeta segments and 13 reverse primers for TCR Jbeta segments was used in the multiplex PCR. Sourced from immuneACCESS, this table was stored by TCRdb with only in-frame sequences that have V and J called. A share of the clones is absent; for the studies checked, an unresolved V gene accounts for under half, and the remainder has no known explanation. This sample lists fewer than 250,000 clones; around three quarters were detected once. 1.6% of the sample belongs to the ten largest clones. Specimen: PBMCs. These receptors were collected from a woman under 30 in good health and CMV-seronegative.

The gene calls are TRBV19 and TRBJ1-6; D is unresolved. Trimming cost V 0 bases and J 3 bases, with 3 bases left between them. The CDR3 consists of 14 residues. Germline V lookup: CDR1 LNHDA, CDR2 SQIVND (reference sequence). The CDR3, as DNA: TGTGCCAGTAGTATAGACCTCTATAATTCACCCCTCCACTTT. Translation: CASSIDLYNSPLHF.

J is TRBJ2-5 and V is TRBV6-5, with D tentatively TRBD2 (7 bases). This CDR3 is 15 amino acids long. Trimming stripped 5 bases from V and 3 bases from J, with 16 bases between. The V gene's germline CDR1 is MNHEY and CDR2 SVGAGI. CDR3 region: CASSTRRGGEETQYF. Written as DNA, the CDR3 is TGTGCCAGCAGTACCCGACGAGGGGGGGAAGAGACCCAGTACTTC.

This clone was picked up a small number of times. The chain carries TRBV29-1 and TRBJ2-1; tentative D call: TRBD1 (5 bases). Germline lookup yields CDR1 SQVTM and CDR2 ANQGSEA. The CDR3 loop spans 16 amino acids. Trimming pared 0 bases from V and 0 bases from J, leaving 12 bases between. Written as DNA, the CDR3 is TGCAGCGTTGAAGATCCGGGCAGGGTCTCCTACAATGAGCAGTTCTTC. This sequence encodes CSVEDPGRVSYNEQFF.

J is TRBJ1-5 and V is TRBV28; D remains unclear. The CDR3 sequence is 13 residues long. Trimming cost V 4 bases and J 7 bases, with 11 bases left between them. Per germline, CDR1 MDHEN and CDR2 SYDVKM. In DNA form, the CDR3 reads TGTGCCAGCAGTTACGAGAGGAGACAGCCCCAGCATTTT. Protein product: CASSYERRQPQHF.

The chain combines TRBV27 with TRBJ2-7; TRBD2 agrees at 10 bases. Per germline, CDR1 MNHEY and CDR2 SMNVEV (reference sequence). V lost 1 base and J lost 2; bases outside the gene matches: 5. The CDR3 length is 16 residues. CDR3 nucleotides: TGTGCCAGCAGTTTATTTTCTAGCGGGAGCACCTACGAGCAGTACTTC. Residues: CASSLFSSGSTYEQYF.

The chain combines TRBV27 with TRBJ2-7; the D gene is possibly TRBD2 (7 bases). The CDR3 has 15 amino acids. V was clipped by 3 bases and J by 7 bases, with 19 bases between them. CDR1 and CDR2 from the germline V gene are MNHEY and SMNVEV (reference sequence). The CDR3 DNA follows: TGTGCCAGCAGTTTCGGGGGGCCGGGTCTGGTTGAGCAGTACTTC. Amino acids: CASSFGGPGLVEQYF.

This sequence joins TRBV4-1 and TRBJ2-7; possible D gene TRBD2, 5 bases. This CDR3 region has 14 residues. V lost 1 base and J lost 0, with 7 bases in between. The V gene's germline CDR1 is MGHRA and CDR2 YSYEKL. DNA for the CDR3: TGCGCCAGCAGCCAAGGGACTCCCTCCTACGAGCAGTACTTC. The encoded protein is CASSQGTPSYEQYF.

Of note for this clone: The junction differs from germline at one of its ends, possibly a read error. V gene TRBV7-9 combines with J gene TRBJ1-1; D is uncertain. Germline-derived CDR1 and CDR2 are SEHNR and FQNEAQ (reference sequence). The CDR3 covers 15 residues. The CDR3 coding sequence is TGTTCCAGCAGCTTAGAATCTACCATGAACACTGAAGCTTTCTTT. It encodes CSSSLESTMNTEAFF.

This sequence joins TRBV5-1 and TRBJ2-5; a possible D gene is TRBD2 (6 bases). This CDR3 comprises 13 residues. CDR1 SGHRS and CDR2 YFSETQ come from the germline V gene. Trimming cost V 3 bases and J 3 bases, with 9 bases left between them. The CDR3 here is CASSSLAEETQYF. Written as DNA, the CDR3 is TGCGCCAGCAGCTCGTTAGCGGAAGAGACCCAGTACTTC. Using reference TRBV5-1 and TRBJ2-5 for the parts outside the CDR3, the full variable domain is KAGVTQTPRYLIKTRGQQVTLSCSPISGHRSVSWYQQTPGQGLQFLFEYFSETQRNKGNFPGRFSGRQFSNSRSEMNVSTLELGDSALYLCASSSLAEETQYFGPGTRLLVL.

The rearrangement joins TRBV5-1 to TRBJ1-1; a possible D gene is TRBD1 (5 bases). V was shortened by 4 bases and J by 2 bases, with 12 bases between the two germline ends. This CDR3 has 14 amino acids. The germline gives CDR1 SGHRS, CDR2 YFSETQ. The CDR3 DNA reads TGCGCCAGCAGCCCCCGACAGAGCAACACTGAAGCTTTCTTT. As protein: CASSPRQSNTEAFF. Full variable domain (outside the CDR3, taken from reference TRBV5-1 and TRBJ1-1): KAGVTQTPRYLIKTRGQQVTLSCSPISGHRSVSWYQQTPGQGLQFLFEYFSETQRNKGNFPGRFSGRQFSNSRSEMNVSTLELGDSALYLCASSPRQSNTEAFFGQGTRLTVV.

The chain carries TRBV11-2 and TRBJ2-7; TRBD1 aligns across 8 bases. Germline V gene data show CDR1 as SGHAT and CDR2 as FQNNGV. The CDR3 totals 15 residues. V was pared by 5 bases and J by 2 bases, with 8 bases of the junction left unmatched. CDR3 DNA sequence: TGTGCCAGCAGCCCGCGACAGGGGCGAACCTACGAGCAGTACTTC. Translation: CASSPRQGRTYEQYF.

The CDR3 coding sequence is TGTGCCAGCAGCCTATTCAGGAACACCGGGGAGCTGTTTTTT. It yields the protein CASSLFRNTGELFF. V is TRBV14 and J is TRBJ2-2, with unresolved D. There are 14 residues in the CDR3. From germline, CDR1 is SGHDN and CDR2 FVKESK. V shed 4 bases and J shed 1 base, with 7 bases lying between them.

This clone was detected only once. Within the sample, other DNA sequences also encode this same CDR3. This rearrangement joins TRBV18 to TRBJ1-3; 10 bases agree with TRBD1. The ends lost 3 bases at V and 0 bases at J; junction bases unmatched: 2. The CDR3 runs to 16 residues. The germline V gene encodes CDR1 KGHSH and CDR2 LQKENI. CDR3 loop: CASSPGTGDSGNTIYF. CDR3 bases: TGTGCCAGCTCACCCGGGACAGGGGACTCTGGAAACACCATATATTTT.

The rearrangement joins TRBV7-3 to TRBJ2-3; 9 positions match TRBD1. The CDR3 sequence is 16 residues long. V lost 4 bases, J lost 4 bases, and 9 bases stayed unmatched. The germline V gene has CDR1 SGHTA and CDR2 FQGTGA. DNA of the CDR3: TGTGCCAGCAGCTCCACCGGGACAGGGTTCCCAGATACGCAGTATTTT. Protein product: CASSSTGTGFPDTQYF.

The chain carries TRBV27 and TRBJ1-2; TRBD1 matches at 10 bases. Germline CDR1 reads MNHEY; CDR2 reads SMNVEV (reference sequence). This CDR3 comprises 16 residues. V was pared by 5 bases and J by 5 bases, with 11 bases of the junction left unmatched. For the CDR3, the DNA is TGTGCCAGCAGTCCCGGGACAGGGGAAGCTCTTTATGGCTACACCTTC. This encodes CASSPGTGEALYGYTF.